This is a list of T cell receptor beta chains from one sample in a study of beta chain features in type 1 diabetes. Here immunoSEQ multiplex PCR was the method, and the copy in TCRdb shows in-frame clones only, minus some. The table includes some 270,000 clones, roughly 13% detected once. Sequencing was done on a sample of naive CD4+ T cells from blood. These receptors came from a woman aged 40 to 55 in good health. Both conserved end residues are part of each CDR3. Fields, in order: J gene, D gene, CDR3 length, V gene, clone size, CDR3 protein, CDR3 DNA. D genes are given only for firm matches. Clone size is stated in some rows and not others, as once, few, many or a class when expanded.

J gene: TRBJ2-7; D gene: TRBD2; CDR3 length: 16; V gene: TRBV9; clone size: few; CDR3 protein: CASSVGGSGADYEQYF; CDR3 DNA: TGTGCCAGCAGCGTAGGGGGTAGCGGGGCGGACTACGAGCAGTACTTC
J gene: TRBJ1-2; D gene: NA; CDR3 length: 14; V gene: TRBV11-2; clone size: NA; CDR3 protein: CASSPTDSNYGYTF; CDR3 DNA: TGTGCCAGCAGCCCTACGGACAGTAACTATGGCTACACCTTC
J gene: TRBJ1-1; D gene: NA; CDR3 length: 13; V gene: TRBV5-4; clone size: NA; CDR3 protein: CASSLDRNTEAFF; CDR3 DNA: TGTGCCAGCAGCTTGGACAGGAACACTGAAGCTTTCTTT
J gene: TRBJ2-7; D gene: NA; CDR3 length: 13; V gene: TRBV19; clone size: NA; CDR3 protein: CASSTGERYEQYF; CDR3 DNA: TGTGCCAGTAGCACAGGCGAACGCTACGAGCAGTACTTC
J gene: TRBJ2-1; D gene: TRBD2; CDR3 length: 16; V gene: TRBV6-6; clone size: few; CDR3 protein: CASSYSGGGTYNEQFF; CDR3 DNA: TGTGCCAGCAGTTACTCGGGGGGGGGAACCTACAATGAGCAGTTCTTC
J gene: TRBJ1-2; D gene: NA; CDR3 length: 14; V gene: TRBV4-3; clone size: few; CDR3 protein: CASATGRGNYGYTF; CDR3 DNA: TGCGCCAGTGCCACGGGACGGGGGAACTATGGCTACACCTTC
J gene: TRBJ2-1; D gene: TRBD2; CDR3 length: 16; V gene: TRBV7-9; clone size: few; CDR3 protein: CASSLVASGSLDEQFF; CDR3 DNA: TGTGCCAGCAGCTTAGTGGCTAGCGGGAGCCTTGATGAGCAGTTCTTC
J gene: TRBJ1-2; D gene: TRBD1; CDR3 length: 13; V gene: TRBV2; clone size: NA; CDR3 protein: CASSSTGDYGYTF; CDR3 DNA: TGTGCCAGCAGTTCCACAGGGGACTATGGCTACACCTTC
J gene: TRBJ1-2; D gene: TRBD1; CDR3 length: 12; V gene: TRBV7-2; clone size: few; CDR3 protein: CASNRGGGGYTF; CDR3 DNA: TGTGCCAGCAACCGTGGAGGGGGCGGCTACACCTTC
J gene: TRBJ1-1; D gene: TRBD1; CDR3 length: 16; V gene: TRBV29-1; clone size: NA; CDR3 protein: CSVTPRLRTGGDEAFF; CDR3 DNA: TGCAGCGTTACCCCTAGACTACGAACAGGGGGCGATGAAGCTTTCTTT
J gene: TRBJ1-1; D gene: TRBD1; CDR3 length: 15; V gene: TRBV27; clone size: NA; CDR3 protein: CASSPAGGLNTEAFF; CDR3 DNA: TGTGCCAGCAGTCCCGCAGGGGGATTGAACACTGAAGCTTTCTTT
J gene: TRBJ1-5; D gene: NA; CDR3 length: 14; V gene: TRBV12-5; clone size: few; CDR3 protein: CASGLEAVSQPQHF; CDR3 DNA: TGTGCTAGTGGGTTAGAAGCTGTTAGTCAGCCCCAGCATTTT
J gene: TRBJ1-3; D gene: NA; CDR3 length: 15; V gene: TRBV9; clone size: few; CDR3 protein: CASSPTQVSGNTIYF; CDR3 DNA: TGTGCCAGCAGCCCCACCCAGGTATCTGGAAACACCATATATTTT
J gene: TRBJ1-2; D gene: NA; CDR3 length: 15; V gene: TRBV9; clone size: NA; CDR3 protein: CASSVAGGLGYGYTF; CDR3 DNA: TGTGCCAGCAGCGTAGCGGGGGGACTCGGCTATGGCTACACCTTC
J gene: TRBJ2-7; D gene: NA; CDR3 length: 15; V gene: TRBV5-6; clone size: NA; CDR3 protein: CASSFSRGWGYEQYF; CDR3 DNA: TGTGCCAGCAGCTTCTCACGGGGTTGGGGCTACGAGCAGTACTTC
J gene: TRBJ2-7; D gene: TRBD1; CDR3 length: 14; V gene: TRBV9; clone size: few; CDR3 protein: CASSVGTGIYEQYF; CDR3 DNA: TGTGCCAGCAGCGTGGGGACAGGAATCTACGAGCAGTACTTC
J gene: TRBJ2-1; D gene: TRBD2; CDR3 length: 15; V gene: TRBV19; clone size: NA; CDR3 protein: CASSRRGVSYNEQFF; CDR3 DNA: TGTGCCAGTAGTAGGCGGGGGGTCTCCTACAATGAGCAGTTCTTC
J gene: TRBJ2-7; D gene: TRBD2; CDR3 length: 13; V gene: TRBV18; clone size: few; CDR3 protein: CASTAGVPGEQYF; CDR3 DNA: TGTGCCAGTACGGCGGGGGTCCCGGGCGAGCAGTACTTC
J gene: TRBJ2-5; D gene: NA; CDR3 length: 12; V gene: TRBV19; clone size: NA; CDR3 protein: CASSVDKETQYF; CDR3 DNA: TGTGCCAGTAGTGTGGACAAAGAGACCCAGTACTTC
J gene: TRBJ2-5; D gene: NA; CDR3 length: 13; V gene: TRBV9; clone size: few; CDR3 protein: CASSGGGRETQYF; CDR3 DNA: TGTGCCAGCAGCGGTGGCGGTCGGGAGACCCAGTACTTC
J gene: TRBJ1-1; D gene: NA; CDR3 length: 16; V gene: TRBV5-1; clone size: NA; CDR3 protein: CASSLALSGWNTEAFF; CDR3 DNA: TGCGCCAGCAGCTTGGCCCTGTCAGGGTGGAACACTGAAGCTTTCTTT
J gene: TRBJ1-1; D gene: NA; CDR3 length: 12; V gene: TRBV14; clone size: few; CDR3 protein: CASNDWNTEAFF; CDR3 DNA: TGTGCCAGCAATGACTGGAACACTGAAGCTTTCTTT
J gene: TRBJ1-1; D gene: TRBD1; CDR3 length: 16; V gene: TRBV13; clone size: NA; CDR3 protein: CASSSGTGGGYTEAFF; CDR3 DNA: TGTGCCAGCAGCTCCGGGACAGGGGGTGGTTACACTGAAGCTTTCTTT
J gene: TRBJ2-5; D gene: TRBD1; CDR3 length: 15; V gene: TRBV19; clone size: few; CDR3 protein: CASSRDRGGKETQYF; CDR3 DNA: TGTGCCAGTAGCAGGGACAGGGGAGGCAAAGAGACCCAGTACTTC
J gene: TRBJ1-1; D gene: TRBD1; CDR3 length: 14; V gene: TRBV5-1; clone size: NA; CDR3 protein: CASIPSGGGTEAFF; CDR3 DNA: TGCGCCAGCATCCCGTCAGGGGGTGGCACTGAAGCTTTCTTT
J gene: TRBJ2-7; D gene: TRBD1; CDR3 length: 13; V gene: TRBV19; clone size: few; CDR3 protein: CASMGDRTYEQYF; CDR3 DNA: TGTGCCAGTATGGGGGACAGGACCTACGAGCAGTACTTC
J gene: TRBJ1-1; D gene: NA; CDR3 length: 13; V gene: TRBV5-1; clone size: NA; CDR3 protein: CASSLVQGTEAFF; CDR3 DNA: TGCGCCAGCAGCTTGGTGCAGGGGACTGAAGCTTTCTTT
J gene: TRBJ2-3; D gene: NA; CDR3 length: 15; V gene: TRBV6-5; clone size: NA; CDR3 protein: CASRSPRGPTDTQYF; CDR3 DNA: TGTGCCAGCAGGTCCCCCAGGGGCCCCACAGATACGCAGTATTTT
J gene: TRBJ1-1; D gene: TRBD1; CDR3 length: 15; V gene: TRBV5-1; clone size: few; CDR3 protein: CASSLVGQGITEAFF; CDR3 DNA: TGCGCCAGCAGCTTGGTCGGACAGGGTATCACTGAAGCTTTCTTT
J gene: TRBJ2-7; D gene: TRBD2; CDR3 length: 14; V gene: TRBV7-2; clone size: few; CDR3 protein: CASSTSGLASEQYF; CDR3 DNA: TGTGCCAGCAGCACCTCGGGACTAGCTTCCGAGCAGTACTTC
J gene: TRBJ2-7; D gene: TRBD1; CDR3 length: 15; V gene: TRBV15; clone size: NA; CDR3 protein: CATSSQTGGFYEQYF; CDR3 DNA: TGTGCCACCAGCAGCCAGACAGGGGGCTTCTACGAGCAGTACTTC
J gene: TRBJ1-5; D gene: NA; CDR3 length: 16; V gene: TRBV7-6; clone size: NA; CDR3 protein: CASSARGGATNQPQHF; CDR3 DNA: TGTGCCAGCAGCGCCCGGGGGGGGGCAACCAATCAGCCCCAGCATTTT
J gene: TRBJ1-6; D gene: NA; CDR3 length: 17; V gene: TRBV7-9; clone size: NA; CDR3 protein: CASSLVQDSSYNSPLHF; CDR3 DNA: TGTGCCAGCAGCTTAGTACAGGACAGCTCCTATAATTCACCCCTCCACTTT
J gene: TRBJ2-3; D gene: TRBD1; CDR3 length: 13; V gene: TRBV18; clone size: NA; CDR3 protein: CASSRDRGATQYF; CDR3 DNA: TGTGCCAGCTCGCGGGACAGGGGGGCAACGCAGTATTTT
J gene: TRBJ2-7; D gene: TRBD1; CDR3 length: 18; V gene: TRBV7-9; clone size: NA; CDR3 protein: CASSLRPLQGNGSYEQYF; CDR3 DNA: TGTGCCAGCAGCTTAAGACCTCTACAGGGGAACGGCTCCTACGAGCAGTACTTC
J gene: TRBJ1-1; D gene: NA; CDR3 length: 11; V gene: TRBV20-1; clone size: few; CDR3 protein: CSARAVTEAFF; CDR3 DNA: TGCAGTGCTAGGGCAGTCACTGAAGCTTTCTTT
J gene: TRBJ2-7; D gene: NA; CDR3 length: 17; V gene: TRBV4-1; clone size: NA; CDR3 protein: CASSQEGLGGPPYEQYF; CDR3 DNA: TGCGCCAGCAGCCAAGAAGGCCTCGGGGGGCCGCCCTACGAGCAGTACTTC
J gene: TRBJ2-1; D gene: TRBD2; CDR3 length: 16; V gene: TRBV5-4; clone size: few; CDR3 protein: CASSLAGGGPYNEQFF; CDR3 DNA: TGTGCCAGCAGCTTGGCCGGGGGAGGGCCCTACAATGAGCAGTTCTTC
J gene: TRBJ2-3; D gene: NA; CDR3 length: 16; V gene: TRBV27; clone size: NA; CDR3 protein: CASSWYKRSPTDTQYF; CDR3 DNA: TGTGCCAGCAGTTGGTACAAGCGATCACCCACAGATACGCAGTATTTT
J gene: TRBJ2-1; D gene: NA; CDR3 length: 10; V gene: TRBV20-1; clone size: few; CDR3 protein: CSASRREQFF; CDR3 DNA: TGCAGTGCTTCTCGGAGAGAGCAGTTCTTC
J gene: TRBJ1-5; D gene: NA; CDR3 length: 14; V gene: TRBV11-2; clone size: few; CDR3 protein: CASSLDQGHQPQHF; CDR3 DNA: TGTGCCAGCAGCTTAGACCAGGGCCATCAGCCCCAGCATTTT
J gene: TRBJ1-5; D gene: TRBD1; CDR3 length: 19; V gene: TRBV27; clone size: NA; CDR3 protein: CASSFRPGAGGLGNQPQHF; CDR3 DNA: TGTGCCAGCAGTTTTCGGCCGGGGGCAGGGGGCTTGGGCAATCAGCCCCAGCATTTT
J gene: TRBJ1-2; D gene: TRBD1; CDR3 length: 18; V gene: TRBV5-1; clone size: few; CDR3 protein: CASSSTQGGLAIQYGYTF; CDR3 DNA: TGCGCCAGCAGTTCAACTCAGGGGGGACTGGCCATTCAGTATGGCTACACCTTC
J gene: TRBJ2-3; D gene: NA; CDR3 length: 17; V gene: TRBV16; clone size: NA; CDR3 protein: CASSQWRKPTSTDTQYF; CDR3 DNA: TGTGCCAGCAGCCAATGGAGGAAACCGACTAGCACAGATACGCAGTATTTT
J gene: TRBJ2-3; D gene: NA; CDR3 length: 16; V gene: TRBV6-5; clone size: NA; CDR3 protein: CASSSHYRDRTDTQYF; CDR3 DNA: TGTGCCAGCAGTTCTCATTACAGGGATCGCACAGATACGCAGTATTTT
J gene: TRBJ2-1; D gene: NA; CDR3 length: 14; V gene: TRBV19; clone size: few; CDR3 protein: CASSYRGGYNEQFF; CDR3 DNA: TGTGCCAGTAGTTATCGAGGAGGGTACAATGAGCAGTTCTTC
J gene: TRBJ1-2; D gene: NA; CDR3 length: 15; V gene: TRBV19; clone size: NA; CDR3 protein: CASQGLVSPNYGYTF; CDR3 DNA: TGTGCCAGCCAGGGACTGGTCTCCCCAAACTATGGCTACACCTTC
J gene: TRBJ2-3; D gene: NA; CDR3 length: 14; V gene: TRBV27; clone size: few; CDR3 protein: CASSLGDFTDTQYF; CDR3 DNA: TGTGCCAGCAGTTTAGGGGACTTCACAGATACGCAGTATTTT
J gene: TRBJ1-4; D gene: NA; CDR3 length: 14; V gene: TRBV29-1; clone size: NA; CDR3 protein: CSVEDREQREKLFF; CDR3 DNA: TGCAGCGTTGAAGACCGGGAACAACGTGAAAAACTGTTTTTT